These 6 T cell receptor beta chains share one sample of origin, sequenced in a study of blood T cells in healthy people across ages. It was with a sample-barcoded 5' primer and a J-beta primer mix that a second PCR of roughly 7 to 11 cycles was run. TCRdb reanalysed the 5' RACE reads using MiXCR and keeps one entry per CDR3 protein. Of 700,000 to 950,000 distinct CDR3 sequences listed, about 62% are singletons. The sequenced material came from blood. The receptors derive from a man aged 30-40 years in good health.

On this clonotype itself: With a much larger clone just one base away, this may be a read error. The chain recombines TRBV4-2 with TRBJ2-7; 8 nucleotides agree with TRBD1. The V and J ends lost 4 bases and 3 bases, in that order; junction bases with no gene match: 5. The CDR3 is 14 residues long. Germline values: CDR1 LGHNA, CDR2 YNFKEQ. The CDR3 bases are TGTGCCAGCAGCCCCGCGACAGGGGACTACGAGCAGTACTTC. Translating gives CASSPATGDYEQYF.

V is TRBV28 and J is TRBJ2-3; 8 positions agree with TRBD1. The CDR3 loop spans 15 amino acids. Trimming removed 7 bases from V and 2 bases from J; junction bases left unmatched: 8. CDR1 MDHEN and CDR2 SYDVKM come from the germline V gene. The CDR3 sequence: CASISRGRVTDTQYF. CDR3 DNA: TGTGCCAGCATTTCCAGGGGGCGCGTCACAGATACGCAGTATTTT.

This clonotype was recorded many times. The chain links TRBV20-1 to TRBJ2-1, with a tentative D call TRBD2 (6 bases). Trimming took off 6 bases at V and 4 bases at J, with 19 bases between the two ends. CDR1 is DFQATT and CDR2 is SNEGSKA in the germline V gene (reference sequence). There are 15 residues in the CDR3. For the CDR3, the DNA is TGCAGTGCCCGACGCCCTAGCGACCGATACAATGAGCAGTTCTTC. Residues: CSARRPSDRYNEQFF.

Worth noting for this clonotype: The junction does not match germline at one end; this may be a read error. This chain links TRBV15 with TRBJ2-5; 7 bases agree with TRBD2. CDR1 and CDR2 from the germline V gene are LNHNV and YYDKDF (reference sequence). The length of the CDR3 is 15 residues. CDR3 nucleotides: TGTGCCACCGGCAGAGATTTCGGGGGGATGGAGACCCAGTACTTC. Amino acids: CATGRDFGGMETQYF.

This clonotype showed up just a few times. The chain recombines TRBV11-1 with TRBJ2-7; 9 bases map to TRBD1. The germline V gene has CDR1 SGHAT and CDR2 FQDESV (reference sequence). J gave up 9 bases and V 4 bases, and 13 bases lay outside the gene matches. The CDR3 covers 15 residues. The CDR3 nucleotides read TGTGCCAGCAGCTCTTCTATGGGACAGGGAAAATTGCAGTACTTC. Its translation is CASSSSMGQGKLQYF.

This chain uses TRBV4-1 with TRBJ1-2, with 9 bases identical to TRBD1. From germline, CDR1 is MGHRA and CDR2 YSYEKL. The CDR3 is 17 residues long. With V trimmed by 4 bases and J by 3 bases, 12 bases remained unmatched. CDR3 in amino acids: CASSRPGQGLGYYGYTF. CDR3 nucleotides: TGCGCCAGCAGCCGTCCGGGACAGGGATTAGGCTACTATGGCTACACCTTC.